Listed here are 25 T cell receptor beta chains from one sample, sequenced in a study of post-analysis software for immune sequencing data. Study-level points and caveats: The five TRBV segments detected at higher frequency in patients than in controls included TRBV5-6, TRBV5-1 and TRBV20-1.

These receptors are not linked to any known antigen. cDNA libraries of TCR beta carried unique molecular identifiers. One entry per CDR3 protein results from TCRdb running MiXCR on the PCR reads. The sample has about 460,000 distinct CDR3 sequences; around 40% are singletons. The sequenced material came from blood. These receptors originate from a girl between 10 and 17 years old with multiple sclerosis.

This clonotype came up a few times. The rearrangement joins TRBV7-9 to TRBJ2-1; D gene unclear. The CDR3 consists of 14 residues. V lost 5 bases to trimming and J lost 1 base, with 9 bases between them. Germline V gene sequence: CDR1 SEHNR, CDR2 FQNEAQ (reference sequence). In DNA form, the CDR3 reads TGTGCCAGCAGCCCGAAGGGATCCTACAATGAGCAGTTCTTC. As protein: CASSPKGSYNEQFF.

V usage is TRBV20-1 and J usage is TRBJ2-5, with 9 positions matching TRBD2. The CDR3 length is 16 residues. Trimming removed 6 bases from V and 2 bases from J; junction bases left unmatched: 13. Germline-derived CDR1 and CDR2 are DFQATT and SNEGSKA (reference sequence). The CDR3 DNA follows: TGCAGTGCGATCCACCCGCTAGCGGGAAGACAAGAGACCCAGTACTTC. Amino acids: CSAIHPLAGRQETQYF.

The chain carries TRBV30 and TRBJ2-6, with D possibly TRBD1 on 5 matching bases. CDR1 GTSNPN and CDR2 SVGIG come from the germline V gene (reference sequence). V lost 1 base, J lost 4 bases, and 8 bases lay in between. This CDR3 has 14 residues. Here the CDR3 reads CAWSAGQGANVLTF. CDR3 in DNA: TGTGCCTGGAGTGCAGGGCAAGGGGCCAACGTCCTGACTTTC.

V gene TRBV29-1 combines with J gene TRBJ2-3; possibly TRBD2 for D (6 bases). V was clipped by 4 bases and J by 8 bases, with 28 bases between them. This CDR3 comprises 17 residues. Germline CDR1 and CDR2: SQVTM and ANQGSEA. The CDR3 coding sequence is TGCAGCGTTGTTGGGGATCCTACAGTCGTGGGGGGTTTTACGCAGTATTTT. Translation: CSVVGDPTVVGGFTQYF.

This chain connects TRBV27 to TRBJ2-1; TRBD2 aligns across 11 bases. There are 15 residues in the CDR3. V gave up 8 bases and J gave up 3 bases; unmatched junction bases: 6. Germline lookup yields CDR1 MNHEY and CDR2 SMNVEV (reference sequence). The CDR3 DNA reads as TGTGCCAGCGGCTCCGGGACTAGCGGCTACAATGAGCAGTTCTTC. Translation: CASGSGTSGYNEQFF.

This clonotype was detected a few times. This chain connects TRBV7-9 to TRBJ1-2; D is unresolved. In germline, CDR1 is SEHNR, CDR2 FQNEAQ (reference sequence). CDR3 length: 13 residues. V was clipped by 5 bases and J by 8 bases, with 15 bases between them. The chain's CDR3 is CASSPDSPIGYTF. CDR3 nucleotide sequence: TGTGCCAGCAGCCCCGACTCCCCCATCGGCTACACCTTC.

This clonotype was seen more than once but under ten times. CDR3 loop: CASGGGDGSYEQYF. The CDR3 DNA reads as TGTGCCAGCGGAGGAGGGGACGGAAGTTACGAGCAGTACTTC. The V and J genes are TRBV27 and TRBJ2-7; the D gene is possibly TRBD2 (6 bases). Trimming removed 8 bases at V and 4 bases at J, with 18 bases between. Looked up from germline, CDR1 is MNHEY and CDR2 is SMNVEV (reference sequence). This CDR3 comprises 14 residues.

This clonotype showed up just a few times. The J gene is TRBJ2-5, the V gene TRBV28, with D perhaps matching TRBD2 (6 bases). Trimming took off 6 bases at V and 5 bases at J, with 16 bases between the two ends. This CDR3 has 14 residues. Germline V gives CDR1 MDHEN, CDR2 SYDVKM. The CDR3 loop is CASSPGGLRETQYF. The CDR3 DNA follows: TGTGCCAGCAGCCCCGGGGGTCTCAGGGAGACCCAGTACTTC.

The V call is TRBV12-3 or TRBV12-4, the J call TRBJ1-5; TRBD1 is a possible D gene (5 bases). CDR3 length: 17 amino acids. With 2 bases removed from V and 2 bases from J, the gap between germline ends came to 16 bases. CDR3 DNA: TGTGCCAGCAGTTTACGTTCGGGGACGAGGGGCAATCAGCCCCAGCATTTT. Amino acid sequence: CASSLRSGTRGNQPQHF.

A single count supports this clonotype. The rearrangement links TRBV2 to TRBJ2-7, with 9 bases matching TRBD1. J lost 3 bases, V lost 8 bases, and 8 bases had no gene match. The CDR3 covers 14 residues. CDR1 SNHLY and CDR2 FYNNEI come from the germline V gene. The CDR3 region is CASLQAGQGYEQYF. The CDR3 DNA sequence: TGTGCCAGCCTTCAAGCGGGACAGGGCTACGAGCAGTACTTC. The entire variable domain, with the rest obtained from reference TRBV2 and TRBJ2-7, is as follows: EPEVTQTPSHQVTQMGQEVILRCVPISNHLYFYWYRQILGQKVEFLVSFYNNEISEKSEIFDDQFSVERPDGSNFTLKIRSTKLEDSAMYFCASLQAGQGYEQYFGPGTRLTVT.

CDR3: CASSEWDRVNEQFF. The CDR3 DNA sequence: TGTGCCAGCAGTGAGTGGGACAGGGTCAATGAGCAGTTCTTC. The chain links TRBV25-1 to TRBJ2-1, with 9 positions matching TRBD1. CDR3 length: 14 amino acids. The junction had 3 bases not matched to a gene; V was cut back by 3 bases and J by 6 bases. CDR1 and CDR2 from the germline V gene are MGHDK and SYGVNS.

The chain uses TRBV9 and TRBJ2-7, with 7 bases matching TRBD2. The J call is doubtful: the DNA matches TRBJ2-5 better. CDR1 is SGDLS and CDR2 is YYNGEE in the germline V gene. The CDR3 totals 16 residues. Here the CDR3 reads CASSSSDRLAVQTQYF. As DNA, the CDR3 is TGTGCCAGCAGCTCTAGTGATAGGCTAGCGGTACAGACCCAGTACTTC.

The CDR3 nucleotides read TGTGCCAGCAGCTCTTCAGATATCTACGAGCAGTACTTC. It translates to CASSSSDIYEQYF. The chain couples TRBV5-5 to TRBJ2-7; no firm D call. Trimming cost V 3 bases and J 3 bases, with 10 bases left between them. The CDR3 has 13 residues. Per the germline V gene, CDR1 is SGHKS and CDR2 is YYEKEE (reference sequence).

This chain links TRBV4-1 with TRBJ1-1; 7 bases are a match to TRBD1. CDR3 length: 15 amino acids. After removal of 4 bases from V and 6 bases from J, the junction contained 11 bases not matched to a gene. The germline V gene has CDR1 MGHRA and CDR2 YSYEKL. The CDR3 here is CASSLQQGPPPEAFF. As DNA, the CDR3 is TGCGCCAGCAGCCTGCAACAGGGGCCCCCCCCTGAAGCTTTCTTT.

This rearrangement joins TRBV20-1 to TRBJ1-6, with TRBD1 as a possible D gene (5 bases). The CDR3 covers 16 residues. V was cut by 3 bases and J by 9 bases, with 21 bases left in between. Per the germline V gene, CDR1 is DFQATT and CDR2 is SNEGSKA (reference sequence). The chain's CDR3 is CSASPGRGTWGSPLHF. The DNA for the CDR3 is TGCAGTGCTAGCCCCGGGCGGGGGACTTGGGGTTCACCCCTCCACTTT.

The rearrangement uses TRBV10-3 and TRBJ2-3; 9 bases agree with TRBD1. V was clipped by 5 bases and J by 6 bases; unmatched bases: 9. Germline assignment: CDR1 ENHRY and CDR2 SYGVKD. The CDR3 covers 15 residues. The DNA for the CDR3 is TGTGCCATCAGTTCGGGACAGGGAGGGTGGGATACGCAGTATTTT. Protein: CAISSGQGGWDTQYF.

The J gene is TRBJ1-2, the V gene TRBV20-1, with a possible D match to TRBD1 (5 bases). V was cut by 1 base and J by 6 bases, with 9 bases left in between. The CDR3 sequence is 12 residues long. Looked up from germline, CDR1 is DFQATT and CDR2 is SNEGSKA (reference sequence). The CDR3 here is CSARARVDGYTF. CDR3 bases: TGCAGTGCTAGAGCCAGGGTGGATGGCTACACCTTC.

This clonotype showed up just a few times. The chain couples TRBV6-6 to TRBJ1-2; 7 positions agree with TRBD1. The junction had 2 bases not matched to a gene; V was cut back by 6 bases and J by 1 base. The CDR3 has 13 amino acids. The germline CDR1 and CDR2 sequences are MNHNY and SVGAGI (reference sequence). The CDR3 bases are TGTGCCAGCAGAGACAGGGATAACTATGGCTACACCTTC. Its protein is CASRDRDNYGYTF.

The chain employs TRBV12-3 or TRBV12-4 and TRBJ2-7; TRBD1 matches 10 bases. Trimming cost V 10 bases and J 2 bases; bases outside gene matches: 8. The CDR3 has 14 amino acids. CDR3 sequence reads: CAIAWGQGTYEQYF. CDR3 in DNA: TGTGCCATCGCGTGGGGACAGGGGACCTACGAGCAGTACTTC.

Only a few counts were recorded for this clonotype. The chain has TRBV12-3 or TRBV12-4 and TRBJ2-4; TRBD2 might be the D (6 bases). The CDR3 covers 14 residues. Trimming removed 5 bases from V and 13 bases from J, with 21 bases in between. The CDR3 region is CASSPFGDSYEQYF. The CDR3 DNA follows: TGTGCCAGCAGTCCCTTCGGGGACTCCTACGAACAGTACTTC.

The chain has TRBV4-2 and TRBJ1-1; D unclear. Trimming cost V 4 bases and J 6 bases, with 15 bases left between them. CDR1 LGHNA and CDR2 YNFKEQ come from the germline V gene. CDR3 size: 14 residues. The DNA for the CDR3 is TGTGCCAGCAGCCCCCGTCCTGTCGGACCTGAAGCTTTCTTT. Residues: CASSPRPVGPEAFF.

This clonotype was detected only a few times. The genes are TRBV7-6 and TRBJ2-7; 8 bases align to TRBD1. V shed 1 base, J shed 2 bases, and the junction held 7 bases outside the gene matches. This CDR3 is 16 amino acids long. Germline values: CDR1 SGHVS, CDR2 FNYEAQ. The CDR3 nucleotides read TGTGCCAGCAGCTTAGGCCCCGGGACAGGAGCCTACGAGCAGTACTTC. Its translation: CASSLGPGTGAYEQYF. The full variable domain, its missing parts supplied by reference TRBV7-6 and TRBJ2-7, is GAGVSQSPRYKVTKRGQDVALRCDPISGHVSLYWYRQALGQGPEFLTYFNYEAQQDKSGLPNDRFSAERPEGSISTLTIQRTEQRDSAMYRCASSLGPGTGAYEQYFGPGTRLTVT.

This clonotype appeared once. This sequence joins TRBV28 and TRBJ1-5, with D tentatively TRBD1 (5 bases). Germline-derived CDR1 and CDR2 are MDHEN and SYDVKM. Trimming removed 9 bases from V and 7 bases from J, with 10 bases in between. There are 11 residues in the CDR3. CDR3 in DNA: TGTGCCAGTGGGGGTGCACAGCCCCAGCATTTT. This encodes CASGGAQPQHF.

This clonotype came up a few times. The J gene is TRBJ1-2, the V gene TRBV6-5; TRBD1 agrees at 7 bases. CDR1 and CDR2 from the germline V gene are MNHEY and SVGAGI. Losses at the gene ends were 4 bases for V and 7 bases for J; bases not matched to a gene: 12. The CDR3 covers 15 residues. CDR3 in DNA: TGTGCCAGCAGTTCTCCGAACACAGGGGCCCTTGGCTACACCTTC. Translating it yields CASSSPNTGALGYTF.

The V call is TRBV12-3 or TRBV12-4, the J call TRBJ1-1, with 7 nucleotides matching TRBD1. V lost 6 bases, J lost 8 bases, and 6 bases stayed unmatched. The CDR3 length is 12 residues. DNA for the CDR3: TGTGCCAGCAGAACCGGGACAGCCGAAGCTTTCTTT. Translation gives CASRTGTAEAFF.